The 10 T cell receptor beta chains listed next were all sequenced from one sample in a study of memory CD4+ T cells and cytomegalovirus serostatus. Single viable CD3+CD4+CD8-CD45RO+ cells were sorted as the memory CD4+ T cells. Assay: immunoSEQ multiplex PCR; the TCRdb copy retains only in-frame clones and omits some. The table has about 41,000 clones, 79% seen once. The sample consisted of memory CD4+ T cells from blood. The receptors derive from an adult in good health and CMV-seronegative.

The sample holds a few counts of this clone. V gene TRBV5-1 combines with J gene TRBJ2-5; 8 positions match TRBD1. The germline V gene encodes CDR1 SGHRS and CDR2 YFSETQ. V trimming: 4 bases; J trimming: 3 bases; junction bases outside the gene matches: 5. The CDR3 runs to 14 residues. The CDR3 is CASSRRTGKETQYF. The CDR3 DNA sequence: TGCGCCAGCAGCCGGAGGACAGGGAAAGAGACCCAGTACTTC.

V usage is TRBV14 and J usage is TRBJ2-5; D possibly corresponds to TRBD2 (7 bases). The CDR3 is made up of 16 amino acids. Deletions cut 0 bases from V and 5 bases from J, with 16 bases between. CDR1 and CDR2 (germline): SGHDN, FVKESK. The CDR3: CASSQEGGRLRETQYF. DNA of the CDR3: TGTGCCAGCAGCCAAGAGGGGGGGCGGCTACGGGAGACCCAGTACTTC.

The chain links TRBV7-9 to TRBJ1-1; no clear D gene. Deletions cut 10 bases from V and 2 bases from J, with 8 bases between. The CDR3 runs to 11 residues. CDR1 SEHNR and CDR2 FQNEAQ come from the germline V gene (reference sequence). Here the CDR3 reads CATGANTEAFF. For the CDR3, the DNA is TGTGCCACCGGAGCCAACACTGAAGCTTTCTTT.

This chain links TRBV28 with TRBJ1-3; D is undetermined. Germline V gene lookup returns CDR1 MDHEN and CDR2 SYDVKM. CDR3 length equals 17 residues. V lost 4 bases, J lost 0 bases, and 16 bases lay in between. CDR3 sequence: CASSWIGWRSSGNTIYF. The CDR3 DNA follows: TGTGCCAGCAGTTGGATCGGATGGCGGAGCTCTGGAAACACCATATATTTT.

The rearrangement uses TRBV7-2 and TRBJ1-1; no clear D. CDR1 is SGHTA, CDR2 FQGNSA, per germline. The CDR3 is 12 amino acids. V was shortened by 0 bases and J by 5 bases, with 4 bases between the two germline ends. The CDR3 DNA follows: TGTGCCAGCAGCTTAGCCGGGACTGAAGCTTTCTTT. Its protein product is CASSLAGTEAFF.

Here the CDR3 DNA reads TGTGCCAGCAGAGGGACAGCCAATAATTCACCCCTCCACTTT. The encoded protein is CASRGTANNSPLHF. The V and J genes are TRBV6-5 and TRBJ1-6; 7 positions agree with TRBD1. CDR1 and CDR2 (germline): MNHEY, SVGAGI. The CDR3 sequence is 14 residues long. Unmatched junction bases numbered 4, after V lost 6 bases and J lost 5 bases.

The chain employs TRBV2 and TRBJ1-2, with 9 bases matching TRBD1. CDR1 and CDR2 from the germline V gene are SNHLY and FYNNEI. The CDR3 is 13 residues long. The V and J ends lost 6 bases and 7 bases, in that order; junction bases with no gene match: 6. The CDR3 spells CASRGDRAPGYTF. The CDR3 nucleotides are TGTGCCAGCAGGGGGGACAGGGCCCCTGGCTACACCTTC.

The V gene is TRBV30, the J gene TRBJ1-2; D uncertain. V lost 4 bases to trimming and J lost 4 bases, with 7 bases between them. The germline V gene encodes CDR1 GTSNPN and CDR2 SVGIG (reference sequence). The CDR3 has 11 residues. The CDR3, as DNA: TGTGCCTGGAACAGTGTCTATGGCTACACCTTC. Protein product: CAWNSVYGYTF.

The CDR3 loop reads CASSEWGQQETQYF. DNA for the CDR3: TGTGCCAGCAGCGAGTGGGGACAGCAAGAGACCCAGTACTTC. The V call is TRBV9, the J call TRBJ2-5; TRBD1 agrees at 7 bases. This CDR3 is built from 14 residues. J was trimmed by 2 bases and V by 3 bases; bases with no gene match: 4. CDR1 and CDR2 from the germline V gene are SGDLS and YYNGEE.

V gene TRBV19 combines with J gene TRBJ1-2; TRBD1 matches at 10 bases. J was trimmed by 8 bases and V by 8 bases; bases with no gene match: 8. CDR1 LNHDA and CDR2 SQIVND come from the germline V gene (reference sequence). The CDR3 has 13 residues. The CDR3 sequence: CASSDRGLSGYTF. For the CDR3, the DNA is TGTGCCAGTTCCGACAGGGGGCTAAGCGGCTACACCTTC.